The 3 T cell receptor beta chains given below trace back to one sample, sequenced in a study of a mutant IDH1 vaccine in newly diagnosed glioma. No antigen is known for these receptors. Documented time point: week 5, during vaccination. Doses of 300 ug of mutant IDH1 20-mer peptide were given with topical imiquimod. Libraries were prepared by immunoSEQ multiplex PCR; TCRdb keeps only in-frame clonotypes and omits some of them. The sample comprises about 51,000 clones, 78% of which are singletons, and about 2% rests with the top ten. Here the sequenced sample was PBMCs, taken from a glioma patient whose treatment included an IDH1 peptide vaccine. Receptors originate from a woman aged 40 to 50 with glioma.

The chain couples TRBV7-2 to TRBJ1-2; D remains unclear. This CDR3 comprises 15 residues. Germline CDR1 is SGHTA and CDR2 is FQGNSA. V was cut by 4 bases and J by 3 bases, with 15 bases left in between. The CDR3: CASSSPGRIDYGYTF. In DNA form, the CDR3 reads TGTGCCAGCAGCTCCCCCGGGAGGATTGACTATGGCTACACCTTC.

This rearrangement joins TRBV4-1 to TRBJ2-3; no definite D call. This CDR3 contains 16 residues. In germline, CDR1 is MGHRA, CDR2 YSYEKL. V was trimmed by 3 bases and J by 2 bases, leaving 15 bases between them. CDR3 residues: CASSQGYQGITDTQYF. The CDR3 region has the DNA TGCGCCAGCAGCCAGGGATACCAAGGGATCACAGATACGCAGTATTTT.

The chain employs TRBV6-5 and TRBJ2-6; perhaps TRBD1 as D (6 bases). The germline V gene has CDR1 MNHEY and CDR2 SVGAGI. This CDR3 is 16 amino acids long. V lost 0 bases to trimming and J lost 4 bases, with 10 bases between them. CDR3 nucleotides: TGTGCCAGCAGTTACTCGAGGGGGATGGGGGCCAACGTCCTGACTTTC. Its translation: CASSYSRGMGANVLTF.